This section outlines one TCR beta chain sequence together with its context. Antigen: not known. This entry is derived from a study of beta chain features in type 1 diabetes. Overall study findings and caveats: TCRB CDR3 length was moderately but significantly reduced in all four CD4+ subsets of Type 1 diabetes patients. Equally in patients and controls, shorter templates might have been favored by PCR.

Sorted CD4+ subsets: naive, central memory, regulatory, stem cell-like memory (CD45RO/CCR7/CD25/CD127/CD95/CD27 panel). All of the isolated RNA was reverse transcribed, so expressed TCRB transcripts were sequenced. The assay was immunoSEQ multiplex PCR, and TCRdb's table has in-frame clones only and misses some. The sample holds hundreds of thousands of clones, about 14% seen once. The sequenced sample was naive CD4+ T cells from blood. The receptor was derived from a man between 18 and 35 years old with type 1 diabetes.

This chain's CDR3 is CASSKDRETQYF. The CDR3 DNA reads as TGTGCCAGCAGCAAGGACAGAGAGACCCAGTACTTC. The chain employs TRBV11-1 and TRBJ2-5; possibly TRBD1 for D (6 bases). There are 12 residues in the CDR3. The V gene's germline CDR1 is SGHAT and CDR2 FQDESV (reference sequence). The V end lost 5 bases, the J end lost 4 bases, and 8 bases lay between the germline ends.